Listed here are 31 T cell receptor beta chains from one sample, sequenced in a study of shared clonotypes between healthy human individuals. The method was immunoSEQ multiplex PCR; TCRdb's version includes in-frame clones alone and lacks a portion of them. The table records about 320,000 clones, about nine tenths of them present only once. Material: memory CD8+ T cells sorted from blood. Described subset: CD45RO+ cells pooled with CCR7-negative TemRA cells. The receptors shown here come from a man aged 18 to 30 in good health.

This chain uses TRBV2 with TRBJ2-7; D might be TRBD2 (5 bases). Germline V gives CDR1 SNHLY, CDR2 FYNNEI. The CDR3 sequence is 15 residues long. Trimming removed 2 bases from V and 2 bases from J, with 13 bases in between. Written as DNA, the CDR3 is TGTGCCAGCAGTGAATCAGAGACTACTGCCTACGAGCAGTACTTC. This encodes CASSESETTAYEQYF.

The DNA of the CDR3 is TGCGCCAGCAGCGACAACCAGGGCACCGGGGAGCTGTTTTTT. Its protein product is CASSDNQGTGELFF. This chain uses TRBV4-1 with TRBJ2-2, with D possibly matching TRBD1 (5 bases). The CDR3 runs 14 residues. CDR1 is MGHRA, CDR2 YSYEKL, per germline. V lost 5 bases to trimming and J lost 4 bases, with 11 bases between them.

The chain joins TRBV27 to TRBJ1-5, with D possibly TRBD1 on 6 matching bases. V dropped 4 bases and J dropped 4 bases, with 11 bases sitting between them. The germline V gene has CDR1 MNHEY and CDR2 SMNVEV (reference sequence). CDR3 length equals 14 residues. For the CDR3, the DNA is TGTGCCAGCAGTTACGAAGGGGGAAATCAGCCCCAGCATTTT. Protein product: CASSYEGGNQPQHF.

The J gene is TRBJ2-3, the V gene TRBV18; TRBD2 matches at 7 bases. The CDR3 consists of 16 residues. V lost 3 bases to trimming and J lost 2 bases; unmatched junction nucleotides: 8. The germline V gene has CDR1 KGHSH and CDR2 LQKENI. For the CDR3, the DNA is TGTGCCAGCTCACCGTATAGCGGGCGGATCACAGATACGCAGTATTTT. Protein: CASSPYSGRITDTQYF.

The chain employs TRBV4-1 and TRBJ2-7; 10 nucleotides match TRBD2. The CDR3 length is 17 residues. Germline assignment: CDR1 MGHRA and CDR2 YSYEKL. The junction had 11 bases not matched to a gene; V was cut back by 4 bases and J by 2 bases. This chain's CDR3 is CASSRRGGLAGAYEQYF. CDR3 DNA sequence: TGCGCCAGCAGCCGCAGAGGGGGGCTAGCGGGGGCCTACGAGCAGTACTTC.

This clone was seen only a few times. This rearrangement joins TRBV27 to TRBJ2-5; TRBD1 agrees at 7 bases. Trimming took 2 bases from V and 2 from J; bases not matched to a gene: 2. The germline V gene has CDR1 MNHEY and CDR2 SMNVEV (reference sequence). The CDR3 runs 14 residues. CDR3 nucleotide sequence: TGTGCCAGCAGTTTAGGGACAGAGCAAGAGACCCAGTACTTC. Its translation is CASSLGTEQETQYF.

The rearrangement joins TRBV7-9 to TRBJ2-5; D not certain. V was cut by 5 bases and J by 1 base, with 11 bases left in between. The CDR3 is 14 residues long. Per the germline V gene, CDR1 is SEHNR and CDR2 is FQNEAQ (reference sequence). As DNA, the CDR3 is TGTGCCAGCAGCCCCTCAGCCCTCCAAGAGACCCAGTACTTC. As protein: CASSPSALQETQYF. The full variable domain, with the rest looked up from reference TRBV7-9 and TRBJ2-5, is DTGVSQNPRHKITKRGQNVTFRCDPISEHNRLYWYRQTLGQGPEFLTYFQNEAQLEKSRLLSDRFSAERPKGSFSTLEIQRTEQGDSAMYLCASSPSALQETQYFGPGTRLLVL.

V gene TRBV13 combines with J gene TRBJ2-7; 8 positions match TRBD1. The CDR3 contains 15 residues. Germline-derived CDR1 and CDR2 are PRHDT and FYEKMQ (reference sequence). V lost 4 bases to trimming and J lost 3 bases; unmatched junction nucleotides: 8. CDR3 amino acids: CASSSTGTGVYEQYF. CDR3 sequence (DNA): TGTGCCAGCAGCTCCACCGGGACAGGAGTCTACGAGCAGTACTTC.

In DNA, the CDR3 is TGTGCCAGCAGCGTAGCACTTTCCGCGGGAGGACGGGAGACCCAGTACTTC. Encoded protein: CASSVALSAGGRETQYF. The chain has TRBV9 and TRBJ2-5, with 8 bases lining up with TRBD2. CDR3 length equals 17 residues. Germline assignment: CDR1 SGDLS and CDR2 YYNGEE. Trimming cost V 0 bases and J 5 bases; bases outside gene matches: 12.

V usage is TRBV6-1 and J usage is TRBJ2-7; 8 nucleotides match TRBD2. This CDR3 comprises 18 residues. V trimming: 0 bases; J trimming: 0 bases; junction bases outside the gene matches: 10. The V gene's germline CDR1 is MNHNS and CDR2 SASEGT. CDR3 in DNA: TGTGCCAGCAGTGAAGCTCTCCAGCGGGGGCCCTACTCCTACGAGCAGTACTTC. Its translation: CASSEALQRGPYSYEQYF.

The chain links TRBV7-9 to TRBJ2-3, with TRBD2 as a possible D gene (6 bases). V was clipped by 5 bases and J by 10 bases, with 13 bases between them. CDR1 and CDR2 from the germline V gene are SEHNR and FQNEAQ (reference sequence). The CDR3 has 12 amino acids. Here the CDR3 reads CASSQGASAQYF. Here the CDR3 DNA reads TGTGCCAGCAGCCAGGGCGCTAGCGCGCAGTATTTT.

Written as DNA, the CDR3 is TGTGCCAGCAGTGAAGGGGGGAAAACCTACGAGCAGTACTTC. It is translated as CASSEGGKTYEQYF. The rearrangement uses TRBV6-1 and TRBJ2-5; D might be TRBD1 or TRBD2, each matching 5 bases. The DNA end favors TRBJ2-7, so the J call may be wrong. Germline values: CDR1 MNHNS, CDR2 SASEGT. This CDR3 has 14 amino acids.

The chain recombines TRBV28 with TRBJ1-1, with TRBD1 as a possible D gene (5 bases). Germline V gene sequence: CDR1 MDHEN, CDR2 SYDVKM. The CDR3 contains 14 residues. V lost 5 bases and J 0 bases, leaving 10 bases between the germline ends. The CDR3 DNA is TGTGCCAGCAGTACTCCCAGGGTGAACACTGAAGCTTTCTTT. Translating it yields CASSTPRVNTEAFF.

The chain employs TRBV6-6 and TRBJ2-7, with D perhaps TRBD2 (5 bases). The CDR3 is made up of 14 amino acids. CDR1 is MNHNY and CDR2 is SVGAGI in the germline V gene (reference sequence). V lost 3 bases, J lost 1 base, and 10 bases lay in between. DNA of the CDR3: TGTGCCAGCAGTTATCGGACTCCTTCCTACGAGCAGTACTTC. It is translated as CASSYRTPSYEQYF.

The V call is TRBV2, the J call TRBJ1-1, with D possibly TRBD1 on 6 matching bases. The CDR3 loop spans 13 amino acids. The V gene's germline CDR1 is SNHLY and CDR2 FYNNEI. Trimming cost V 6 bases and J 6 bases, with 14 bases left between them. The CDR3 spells CASRPTGKPEAFF. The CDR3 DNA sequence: TGTGCCAGCAGACCTACAGGGAAGCCTGAAGCTTTCTTT.

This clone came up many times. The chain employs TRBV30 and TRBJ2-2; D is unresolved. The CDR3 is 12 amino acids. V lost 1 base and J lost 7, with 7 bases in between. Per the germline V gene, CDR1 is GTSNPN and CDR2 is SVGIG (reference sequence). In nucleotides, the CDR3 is TGTGCCTGGAGTGGGGGAATCGGGGAGCTGTTTTTT. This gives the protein CAWSGGIGELFF.

The CDR3 reads CASSESGGSGSGNTIYF. As DNA, the CDR3 is TGCGCCAGCAGTGAGTCGGGCGGATCCGGCTCTGGAAACACCATATATTTT. The rearrangement uses TRBV10-2 and TRBJ1-3; D call uncertain. Germline-derived CDR1 and CDR2 are WSHSY and SAAADI. V was clipped by 0 bases and J by 0 bases, with 12 bases between them. This CDR3 spans 17 amino acids.

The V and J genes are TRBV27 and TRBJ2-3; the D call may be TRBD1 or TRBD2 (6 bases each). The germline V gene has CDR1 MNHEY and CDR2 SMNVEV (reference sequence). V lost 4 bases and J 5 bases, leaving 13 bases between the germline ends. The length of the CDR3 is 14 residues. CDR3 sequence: CASSSRGPGDTQYF. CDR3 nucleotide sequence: TGTGCCAGCAGTTCTCGGGGGCCCGGAGATACGCAGTATTTT.

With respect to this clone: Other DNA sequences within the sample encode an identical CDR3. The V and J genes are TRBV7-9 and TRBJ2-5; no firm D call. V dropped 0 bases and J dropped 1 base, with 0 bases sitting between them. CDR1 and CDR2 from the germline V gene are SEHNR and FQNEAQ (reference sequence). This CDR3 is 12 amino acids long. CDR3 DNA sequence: TGTGCCAGCAGCTTAGCCCAAGAGACCCAGTACTTC. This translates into CASSLAQETQYF.

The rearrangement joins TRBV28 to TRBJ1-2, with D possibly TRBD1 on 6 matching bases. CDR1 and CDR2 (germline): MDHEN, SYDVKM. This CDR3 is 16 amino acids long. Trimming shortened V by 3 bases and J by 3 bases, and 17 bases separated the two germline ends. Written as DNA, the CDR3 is TGTGCCAGCAGTTTTTGGCAGGGGAGTTCCCACTATGGCTACACCTTC. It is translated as CASSFWQGSSHYGYTF.

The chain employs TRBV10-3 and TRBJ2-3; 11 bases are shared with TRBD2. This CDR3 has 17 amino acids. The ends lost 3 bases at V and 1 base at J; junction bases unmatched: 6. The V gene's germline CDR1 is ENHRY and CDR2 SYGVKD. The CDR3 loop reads CAISDFLAGGRTDTQYF. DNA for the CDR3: TGTGCCATCAGTGACTTTCTAGCGGGGGGCCGCACAGATACGCAGTATTTT.

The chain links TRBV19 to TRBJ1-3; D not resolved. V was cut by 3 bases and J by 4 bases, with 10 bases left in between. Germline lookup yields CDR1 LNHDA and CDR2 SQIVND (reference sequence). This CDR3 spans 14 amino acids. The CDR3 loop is CASSIRRTGNTIYF. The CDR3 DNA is TGTGCCAGTAGTATCAGAAGAACCGGAAACACCATATATTTT.

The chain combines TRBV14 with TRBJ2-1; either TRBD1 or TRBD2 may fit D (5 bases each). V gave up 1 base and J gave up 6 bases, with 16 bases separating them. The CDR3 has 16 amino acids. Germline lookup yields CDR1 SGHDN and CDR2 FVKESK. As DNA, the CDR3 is TGTGCCAGCAGCCAAGTCTCGGGACCGAGTGCCAATGAGCAGTTCTTC. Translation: CASSQVSGPSANEQFF.

The CDR3 DNA sequence: TGTGCCAGCAGTTCAGACCCAGGGCCGTACGAGCAGTACTTC. It specifies CASSSDPGPYEQYF. The rearrangement links TRBV27 to TRBJ2-7, with D possibly TRBD1 on 5 matching bases. Trimming took off 4 bases at V and 4 bases at J, with 14 bases between the two ends. Germline assignment: CDR1 MNHEY and CDR2 SMNVEV (reference sequence). This CDR3 region has 14 residues.

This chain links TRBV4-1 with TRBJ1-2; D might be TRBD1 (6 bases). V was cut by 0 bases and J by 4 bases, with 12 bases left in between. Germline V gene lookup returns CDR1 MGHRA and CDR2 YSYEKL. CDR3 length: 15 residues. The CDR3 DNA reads TGCGCCAGCAGCCAAGAACAGGGAGTTGGCTATGGCTACACCTTC. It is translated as CASSQEQGVGYGYTF.

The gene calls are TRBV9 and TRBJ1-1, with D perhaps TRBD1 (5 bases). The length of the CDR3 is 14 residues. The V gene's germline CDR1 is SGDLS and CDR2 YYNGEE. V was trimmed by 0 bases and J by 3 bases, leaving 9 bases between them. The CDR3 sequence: CASSVGGDHTEAFF. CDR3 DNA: TGTGCCAGCAGCGTAGGAGGGGATCACACTGAAGCTTTCTTT.

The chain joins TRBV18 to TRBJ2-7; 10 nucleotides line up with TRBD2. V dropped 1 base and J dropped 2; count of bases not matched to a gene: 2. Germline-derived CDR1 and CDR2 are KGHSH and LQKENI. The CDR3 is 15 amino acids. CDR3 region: CASSPLAGGTYEQYF. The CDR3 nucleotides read TGTGCCAGCTCACCACTAGCGGGGGGCACCTACGAGCAGTACTTC.

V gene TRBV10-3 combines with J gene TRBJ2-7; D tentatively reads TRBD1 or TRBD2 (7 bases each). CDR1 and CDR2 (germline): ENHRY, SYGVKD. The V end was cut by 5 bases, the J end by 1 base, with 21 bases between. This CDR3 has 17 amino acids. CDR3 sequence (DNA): TGTGCCATCAGTCCCTTTCCGGGAGGACAGGCATCCTACGAGCAGTACTTC. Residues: CAISPFPGGQASYEQYF.

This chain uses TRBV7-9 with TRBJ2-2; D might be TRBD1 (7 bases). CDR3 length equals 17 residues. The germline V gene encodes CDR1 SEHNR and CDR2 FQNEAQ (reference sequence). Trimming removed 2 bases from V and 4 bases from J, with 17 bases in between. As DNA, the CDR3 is TGTGCCAGCAGCTTATACAGGACAGGCGGGATCACCGGGGAGCTGTTTTTT. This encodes CASSLYRTGGITGELFF.

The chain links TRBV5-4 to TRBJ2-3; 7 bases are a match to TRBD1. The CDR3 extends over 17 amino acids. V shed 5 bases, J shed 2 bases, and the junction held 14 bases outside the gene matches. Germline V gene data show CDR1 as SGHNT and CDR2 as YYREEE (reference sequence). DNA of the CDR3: TGTGCCAGCAGTCGAGTACGCACCGGGACAGTCACAGATACGCAGTATTTT. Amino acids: CASSRVRTGTVTDTQYF.

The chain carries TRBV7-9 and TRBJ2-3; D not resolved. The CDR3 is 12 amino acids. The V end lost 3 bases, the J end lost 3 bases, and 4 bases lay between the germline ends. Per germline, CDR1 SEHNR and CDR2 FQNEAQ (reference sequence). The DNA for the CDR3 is TGTGCCAGCAGCTTCCCTACAGATACGCAGTATTTT. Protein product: CASSFPTDTQYF.